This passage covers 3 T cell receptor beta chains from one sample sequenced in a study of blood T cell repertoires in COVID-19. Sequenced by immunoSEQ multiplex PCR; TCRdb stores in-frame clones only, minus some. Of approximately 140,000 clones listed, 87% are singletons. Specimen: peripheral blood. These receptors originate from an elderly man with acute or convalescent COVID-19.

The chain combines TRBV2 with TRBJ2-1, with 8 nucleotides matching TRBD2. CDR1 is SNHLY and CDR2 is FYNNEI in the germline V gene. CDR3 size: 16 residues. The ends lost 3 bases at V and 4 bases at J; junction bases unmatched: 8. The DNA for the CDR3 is TGTGCCAGCAGTGACGGGCGGGGGGCGATATACAATGAGCAGTTCTTC. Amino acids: CASSDGRGAIYNEQFF.

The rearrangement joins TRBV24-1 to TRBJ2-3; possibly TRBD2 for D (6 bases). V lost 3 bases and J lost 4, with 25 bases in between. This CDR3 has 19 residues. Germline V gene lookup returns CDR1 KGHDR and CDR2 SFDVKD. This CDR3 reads CATSDPVRPGTGSADTQYF. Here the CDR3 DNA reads TGTGCCACCAGTGATCCTGTCCGTCCAGGGACTGGGAGCGCAGATACGCAGTATTTT.

The DNA for the CDR3 is TGCGCCAGCAGGACGACAGGGACTAATTCACCCCTCCACTTT. Protein sequence: CASRTTGTNSPLHF. V gene TRBV5-1 combines with J gene TRBJ1-6, with TRBD1 identical over 7 bases. V was pared by 5 bases and J by 6 bases, with 5 bases of the junction left unmatched. CDR1 is SGHRS and CDR2 is YFSETQ in the germline V gene. This CDR3 has 14 residues.